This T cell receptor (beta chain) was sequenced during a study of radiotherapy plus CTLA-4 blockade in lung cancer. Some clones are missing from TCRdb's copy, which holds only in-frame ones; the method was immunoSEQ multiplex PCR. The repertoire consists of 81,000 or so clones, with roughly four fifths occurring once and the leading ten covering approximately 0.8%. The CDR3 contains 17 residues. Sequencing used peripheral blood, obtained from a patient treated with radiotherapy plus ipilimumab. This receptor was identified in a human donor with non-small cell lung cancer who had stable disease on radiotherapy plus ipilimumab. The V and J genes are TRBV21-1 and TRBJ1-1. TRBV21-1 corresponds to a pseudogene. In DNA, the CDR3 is TGTGCCAGCAGCAAAGCTATGGGGGGGGCAAAGAACACTGAAGCTTTCTTT. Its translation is CASSKAMGGAKNTEAFF.